This T cell receptor beta chain was captured in a study of molecular identifiers for immune sequencing clone quantification. Across the study: Split five ways in replicates, RNA from around 20,000 or 99,000 naive CD8 cells had four portions sequenced.

Germline V gene data show CDR1 as LNHDA and CDR2 as SQIVND (reference sequence). The CDR3 loop spans 18 amino acids. J gave up 0 bases and V 7 bases, and 14 bases lay outside the gene matches. The bulk TCR libraries were made with methods described before and with listed TCR primers. Via MiXCR, TCRdb re-called the PCR reads, giving one row per CDR3 protein. The data contain roughly 630,000 distinct CDR3 sequences, roughly 27% of them singletons. As for this clonotype: Its antigen is not identified.

The study, taken as a whole, reports: Clone sizes that are highly expanded could be underestimated when identical TCR molecules share a barcode. Clones with over 20 RNA copies captured over 97% of effector molecules but under 1% of naive ones.

This sequence was found in a human donor in good health. Some libraries in this study had Jurkat cell RNA spiked in. Source material: naive CD8+ T cells from blood, with Jurkat cell RNA spiked in. Specified subset: FACS-sorted CD8+CD4-CCR7+CD45RA+ naive T cells. This sequence joins TRBV19 and TRBJ2-3; 9 nucleotides match TRBD1. The CDR3 is CASISTGGGGASTDTQYF. CDR3 DNA: TGTGCCAGTATCTCAACAGGGGGCGGCGGGGCAAGCACAGATACGCAGTATTTT. Based on the CDR3 plus reference TRBV19 and TRBJ2-3, the full variable domain is DGGITQSPKYLFRKEGQNVTLSCEQNLNHDAMYWYRQDPGQGLRLIYYSQIVNDFQKGDIAEGYSVSREKKESFPLTVTSAQKNPTAFYLCASISTGGGGASTDTQYFGPGTRLTVL.